The following is a TCR beta chain sequence with its context. This record comes from a study of monozygotic twins with inflammatory bowel disease. The CDR3 extends over 14 amino acids. From germline, CDR1 is SEHNR and CDR2 FQNEAQ (reference sequence). Following a re-call of the 5' RACE reads, TCRdb has one entry per CDR3 protein and lacks DNA. The table for this sample gives 440,000 or so distinct CDR3 sequences. Sequencing input: blood. This TCR was recovered from a human donor with ulcerative colitis or Crohn's disease, or a healthy co-twin of an affected twin (not recorded which). The chain joins TRBV7-9 to TRBJ1-1; TCRdb names TRBD1, which stays unverified in the absence of DNA. The CDR3 is CASRTAGADTEAFF.